The T cell receptor beta chain under discussion was sequenced for a study of CD8+ T cells in alopecia areata. Once RNA had been extracted, it was reverse transcribed into cDNA to act as the sequencing template. Profiling relied on immunoSEQ multiplex PCR, and the TCRdb table lists in-frame clones only, not all of them. The specimen has roughly 120,000 clones, none found just once. CDR1 NNHDY and CDR2 SYVADS come from the germline V gene. The CDR3 totals 12 residues. This clone has ten or more counts. The gene names here belong to mouse. The CDR3 end is not reached by the read, which stops 4 residues before it; the germline J gene fills it in.

The chain has TRBV13-3 and TRBJ2-7; TRBD1 aligns across 7 bases. This receptor was taken from a C3H/HeJ mouse with alopecia areata. MHC haplotype of the mouse line: H2-k. Sequenced material: lesional skin. The chain's CDR3 is CATVTGADEQYF. The CDR3 bases that were read are TGTGCCACCGTCACAGGGGCTGAT.